Below are 11 T cell receptor beta chains sequenced from a single sample in a study of blood T cell repertoires in COVID-19 (dated by TCRdb to the early 2020s). The library was obtained by the immunoSEQ multiplex PCR assay. TCRdb obtained this table from immuneACCESS and retained in-frame rearrangements with V and J assigned. These tables miss some clones; where compared with another copy, unresolved V genes account for less than half of the shortfall, and the remainder is unexplained. Within this sample are roughly 110,000 clones, with about four fifths of them counted one time only. The top ten constitute about 14% of the sample. Sequenced: peripheral blood. The receptors originated from a woman aged 60-70 years with acute or convalescent COVID-19.

Turning to this clone: The junction and the germline gene differ at one end; a read error may be behind it. V gene TRBV2 combines with J gene TRBJ2-7; 7 nucleotides line up with TRBD1. Germline CDR1 and CDR2: SNHLY and FYNNEI. The CDR3 loop spans 14 amino acids. The CDR3 region is CASREDRVSYEQYF. CDR3 DNA sequence: TGTGCCAGCAGAGAAGACAGGGTGTCCTACGAGCAGTACTTC. Full variable domain (rest looked up from reference TRBV2 and TRBJ2-7): EPEVTQTPSHQVTQMGQEVILRCVPISNHLYFYWYRQILGQKVEFLVSFYNNEISEKSEIFDDQFSVERPDGSNFTLKIRSTKLEDSAMYFCASREDRVSYEQYFGPGTRLTVT.

Here the CDR3 reads CASSLGDRERQETQYF. The CDR3 bases are TGTGCCAGCAGCTTAGGGGACAGGGAAAGACAAGAGACCCAGTACTTC. The chain carries TRBV7-6 and TRBJ2-5; 9 bases map to TRBD1. Germline V CDR1 and CDR2: SGHVS, FNYEAQ. The CDR3 runs 16 residues. The junction had 5 bases not matched to a gene; V was cut back by 1 base and J by 2 bases.

The V gene is TRBV5-8, the J gene TRBJ1-6, with D hard to call. The germline CDR1 and CDR2 sequences are SGHTS and YDEGEE. The CDR3 length is 15 residues. The V and J ends lost 0 bases and 10 bases respectively, with 14 bases between them. CDR3 bases: TGTGCCAGCAGCTTGGGGCGGGGTCTTCGATCACCCCTCCACTTT. It codes for CASSLGRGLRSPLHF.

This sequence joins TRBV18 and TRBJ2-5, with D possibly matching TRBD1 (5 bases). In germline, CDR1 is KGHSH, CDR2 LQKENI. This CDR3 is 14 amino acids long. With 8 bases removed from V and 3 bases from J, the gap between germline ends came to 16 bases. The CDR3 DNA sequence: TGTGCCAGCCCAGTTGTGGCCAGGGAAGAGACCCAGTACTTC. It encodes CASPVVAREETQYF. The variable domain in full, with the rest retrieved from reference TRBV18 and TRBJ2-5, is NAGVMQNPRHLVRRRGQEARLRCSPMKGHSHVYWYRQLPEEGLKFMVYLQKENIIDESGMPKERFSAEFPKEGPSILRIQQVVRGDSAAYFCASPVVAREETQYFGPGTRLLVL.

V is TRBV3-1 (or the pseudogene TRBV3-2) and J is TRBJ2-3; tentatively, D is TRBD1 (6 bases). The germline V gene encodes CDR1 LGHDT and CDR2 YNNKEL (reference sequence). This CDR3 contains 16 residues. V lost 0 bases, J lost 2 bases, and 12 bases lay in between. The CDR3 here is CASSQDGQGITDTQYF. CDR3 nucleotide sequence: TGTGCCAGCAGCCAAGACGGGCAGGGGATCACAGATACGCAGTATTTT.

This chain links TRBV7-9 with TRBJ1-2; 9 bases match TRBD1. The CDR3 consists of 16 residues. With V trimmed by 4 bases and J by 8 bases, 14 bases remained unmatched. CDR1 and CDR2 (germline): SEHNR, FQNEAQ (reference sequence). CDR3 sequence reads: CASSYQQGAESIGYTF. The DNA of the CDR3 is TGTGCCAGCAGCTACCAACAGGGGGCGGAGAGTATCGGCTACACCTTC. The entire variable domain, with the rest obtained from reference TRBV7-9 and TRBJ1-2, is as follows: DTGVSQNPRHKITKRGQNVTFRCDPISEHNRLYWYRQTLGQGPEFLTYFQNEAQLEKSRLLSDRFSAERPKGSFSTLEIQRTEQGDSAMYLCASSYQQGAESIGYTFGSGTRLTVV.

The V call is TRBV5-4, the J call TRBJ2-1, with D perhaps matching TRBD1 (6 bases). Germline CDR1 is SGHNT and CDR2 is YYREEE (reference sequence). V was trimmed by 1 base and J by 4 bases, leaving 12 bases between them. CDR3 length: 15 amino acids. CDR3 protein: CASSLSDRLYNEQFF. The DNA of the CDR3 is TGTGCCAGCAGCTTGAGTGACAGGCTATACAATGAGCAGTTCTTC.

The chain couples TRBV7-8 to TRBJ2-7, with 10 positions matching TRBD2. V dropped 0 bases and J dropped 0; count of bases not matched to a gene: 5. The CDR3 is made up of 17 amino acids. CDR1 is SGHVS and CDR2 is FQNEAQ in the germline V gene. CDR3 DNA: TGTGCCAGCAGCTTAGCGTCCGGACTAGCGGCCTCCTACGAGCAGTACTTC. It is translated as CASSLASGLAASYEQYF.

The chain recombines TRBV27 with TRBJ1-3; unclear D gene. Germline V gives CDR1 MNHEY, CDR2 SMNVEV (reference sequence). The CDR3 extends over 13 amino acids. V gave up 8 bases and J gave up 4 bases, with 12 bases separating them. Written as DNA, the CDR3 is TGTGCCAGCGGCCCCCCCTCAGGAAACACCATATATTTT. Protein product: CASGPPSGNTIYF.

The V gene is TRBV5-1, the J gene TRBJ2-3; 11 bases match TRBD2. CDR3 size: 16 residues. The germline V gene encodes CDR1 SGHRS and CDR2 YFSETQ. J was trimmed by 4 bases and V by 4 bases; bases with no gene match: 8. The CDR3 DNA is TGCGCCAGCAGCGGCCCGGGACTAGCGGCTTCAGATACGCAGTATTTT. Translated, it gives CASSGPGLAASDTQYF.

In its sample, this clone was seen once. The rearrangement uses TRBV4-2 and TRBJ2-2, with 10 bases fitting TRBD1. Germline V lookup: CDR1 LGHNA, CDR2 YNFKEQ. V lost 3 bases, J lost 8 bases, and 6 bases stayed unmatched. This CDR3 has 15 amino acids. Here the CDR3 reads CASSHGTGVSGELFF. As DNA, the CDR3 is TGTGCCAGCAGCCATGGGACAGGGGTTTCGGGGGAGCTGTTTTTT.